This T cell receptor (beta chain) was identified in a study of vaccination and CD4 T cells after COVID-19. V lost 4 bases and J lost 0, with 9 bases in between. Germline assignment: CDR1 MDHEN and CDR2 SYDVKM. The CDR3 consists of 14 residues. This sample's treatment: roughly nine-day PBMC culture with coronavirus spike peptide pools or control peptides (ViraFEST assay). General study findings and limits: In convalescent patients, a median approximately 86% of post-vaccine SARS-CoV-2-reactive clones appeared only after vaccination.

Remarks on this clonotype: The antigen remains undetermined.

Sequenced with the Oncomine TCR Beta short-read assay was DNA taken from cultured CD4+ T cells. TCRdb reprocessed the PCR reads with MiXCR, giving one entry per CDR3 protein. The sample lists under 20,000 distinct CDR3 sequences; about 40% were seen once. Material for sequencing was CD4+ T cells from blood, cultured in vitro. The receptor was derived from a human donor who had recovered from COVID-19. The chain uses TRBV28 and TRBJ1-1; tentatively, D is TRBD1 (6 bases). CDR3 DNA: TGTGCCAGCAGTTCGGACAGATTGAACACTGAAGCTTTCTTT. Its translation: CASSSDRLNTEAFF.